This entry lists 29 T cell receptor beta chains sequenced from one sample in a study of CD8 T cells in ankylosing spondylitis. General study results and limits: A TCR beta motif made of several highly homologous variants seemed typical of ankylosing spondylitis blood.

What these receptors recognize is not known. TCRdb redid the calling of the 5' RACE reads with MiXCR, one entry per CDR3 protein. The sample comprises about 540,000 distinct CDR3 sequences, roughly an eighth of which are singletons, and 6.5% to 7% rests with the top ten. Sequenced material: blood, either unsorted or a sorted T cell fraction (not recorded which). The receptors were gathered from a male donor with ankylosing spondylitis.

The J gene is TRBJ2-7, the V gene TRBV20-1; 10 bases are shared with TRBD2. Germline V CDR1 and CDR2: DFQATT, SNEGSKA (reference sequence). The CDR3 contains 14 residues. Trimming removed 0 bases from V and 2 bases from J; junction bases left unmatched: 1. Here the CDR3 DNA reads TGCAGTGCTAGAGATCTAGCGGGAGCCTACGAGCAGTACTTC. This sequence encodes CSARDLAGAYEQYF.

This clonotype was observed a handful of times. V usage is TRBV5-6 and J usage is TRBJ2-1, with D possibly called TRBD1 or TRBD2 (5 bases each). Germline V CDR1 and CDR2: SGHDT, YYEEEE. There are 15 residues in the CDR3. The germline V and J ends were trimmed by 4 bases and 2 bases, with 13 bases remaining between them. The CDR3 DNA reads TGTGCCAGCAGCCCTGGGACGGACGCCTACAATGAGCAGTTCTTC. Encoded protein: CASSPGTDAYNEQFF.

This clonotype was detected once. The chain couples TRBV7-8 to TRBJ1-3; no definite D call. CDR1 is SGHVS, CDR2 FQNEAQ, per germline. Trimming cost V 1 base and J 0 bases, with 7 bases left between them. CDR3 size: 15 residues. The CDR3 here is CASSLDGFSGNTIYF. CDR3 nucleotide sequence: TGTGCCAGCAGCTTAGATGGTTTCTCTGGAAACACCATATATTTT.

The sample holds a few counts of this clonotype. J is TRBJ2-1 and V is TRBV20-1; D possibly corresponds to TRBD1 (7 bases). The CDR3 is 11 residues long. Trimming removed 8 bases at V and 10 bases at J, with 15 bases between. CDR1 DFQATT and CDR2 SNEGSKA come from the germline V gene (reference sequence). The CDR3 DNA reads TGCAGTCCGACAGGGAGCGGGGAGCAGTTCTTC. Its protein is CSPTGSGEQFF.

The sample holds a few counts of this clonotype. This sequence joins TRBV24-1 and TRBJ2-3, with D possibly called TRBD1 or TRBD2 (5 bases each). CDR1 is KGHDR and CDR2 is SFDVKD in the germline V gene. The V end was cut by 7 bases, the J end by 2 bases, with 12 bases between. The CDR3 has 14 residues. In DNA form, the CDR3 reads TGTGCCACCAGAACCCGGGACCACACAGATACGCAGTATTTT. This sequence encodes CATRTRDHTDTQYF.

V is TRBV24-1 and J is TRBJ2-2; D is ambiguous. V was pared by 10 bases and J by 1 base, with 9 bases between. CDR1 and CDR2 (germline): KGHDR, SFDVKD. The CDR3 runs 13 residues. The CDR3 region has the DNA TGTGCCACAAATACGGGGAACACCGGGGAGCTGTTTTTT. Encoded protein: CATNTGNTGELFF.

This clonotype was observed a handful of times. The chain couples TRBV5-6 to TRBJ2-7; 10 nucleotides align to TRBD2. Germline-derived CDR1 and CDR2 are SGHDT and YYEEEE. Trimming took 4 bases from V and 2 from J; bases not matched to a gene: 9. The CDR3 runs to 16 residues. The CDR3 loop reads CASSPGTSGTTYEQYV. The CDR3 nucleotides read TGTGCCAGCAGCCCGGGAACTAGCGGGACCACCTACGAGCAGTACGTC.

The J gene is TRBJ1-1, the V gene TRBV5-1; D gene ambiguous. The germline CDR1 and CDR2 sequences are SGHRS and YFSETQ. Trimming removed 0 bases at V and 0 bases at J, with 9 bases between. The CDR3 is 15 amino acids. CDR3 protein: CASSLVPGMNTEAFF. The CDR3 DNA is TGCGCCAGCAGCTTGGTGCCTGGGATGAACACTGAAGCTTTCTTT.

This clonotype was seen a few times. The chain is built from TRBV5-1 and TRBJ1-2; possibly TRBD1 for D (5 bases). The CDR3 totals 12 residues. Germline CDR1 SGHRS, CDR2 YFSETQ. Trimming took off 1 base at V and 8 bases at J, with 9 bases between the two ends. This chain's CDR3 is CASSLLGEGYTF. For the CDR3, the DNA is TGCGCCAGCAGCTTGCTAGGGGAAGGCTACACCTTC. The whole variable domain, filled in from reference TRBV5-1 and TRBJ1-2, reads KAGVTQTPRYLIKTRGQQVTLSCSPISGHRSVSWYQQTPGQGLQFLFEYFSETQRNKGNFPGRFSGRQFSNSRSEMNVSTLELGDSALYLCASSLLGEGYTFGSGTRLTVV.

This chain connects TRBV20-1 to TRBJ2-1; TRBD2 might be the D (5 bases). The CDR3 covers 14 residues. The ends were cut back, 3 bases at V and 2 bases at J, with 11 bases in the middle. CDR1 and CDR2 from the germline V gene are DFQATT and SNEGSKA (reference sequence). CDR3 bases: TGCAGTGCTAGTGAGCGGAGCACCTACAATGAGCAGTTCTTC. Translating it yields CSASERSTYNEQFF.

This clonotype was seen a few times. This chain's CDR3 is CSARPWRLAGGQETQYF. The CDR3 DNA is TGCAGTGCTAGACCTTGGAGACTAGCGGGAGGTCAAGAGACCCAGTACTTC. This rearrangement joins TRBV20-1 to TRBJ2-5; the match to TRBD2 covers 13 bases. J lost 2 bases, V lost 2 bases, and 8 bases had no gene match. The CDR3 has 17 residues. Germline V CDR1 and CDR2: DFQATT, SNEGSKA (reference sequence).

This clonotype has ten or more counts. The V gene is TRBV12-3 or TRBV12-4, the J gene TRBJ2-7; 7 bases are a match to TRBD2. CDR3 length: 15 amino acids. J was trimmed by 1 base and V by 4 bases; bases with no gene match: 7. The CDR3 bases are TGTGCCAGCAGTTCGGGGGGTAAAAGGTCCTACGAGCAGTACGTC. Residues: CASSSGGKRSYEQYV.

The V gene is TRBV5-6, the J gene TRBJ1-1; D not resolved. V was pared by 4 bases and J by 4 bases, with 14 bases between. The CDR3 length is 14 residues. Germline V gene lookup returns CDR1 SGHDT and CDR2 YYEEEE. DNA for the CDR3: TGTGCCAGCAGCCCTGGCCTCGGGGTCACTGAAGCTTTCTTT. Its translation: CASSPGLGVTEAFF.

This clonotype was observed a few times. In nucleotides, the CDR3 is TGTGCCAGCAGTGAGTGGGAGGTCTACGAGCAGTACTTC. It is translated as CASSEWEVYEQYF. V and J are TRBV6-1 and TRBJ2-7; D is possibly TRBD2 (6 bases). This CDR3 has 13 residues. Trimming shortened V by 3 bases and J by 3 bases, and 9 bases separated the two germline ends. In germline, CDR1 is MNHNS, CDR2 SASEGT.

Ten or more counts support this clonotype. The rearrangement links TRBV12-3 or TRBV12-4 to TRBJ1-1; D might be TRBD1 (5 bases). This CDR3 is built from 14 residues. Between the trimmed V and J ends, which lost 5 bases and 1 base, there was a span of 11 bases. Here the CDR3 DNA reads TGTGCCAGCAGTCCGGGACTCCCGAACACTGAAGCTTTCTTT. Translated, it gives CASSPGLPNTEAFF.

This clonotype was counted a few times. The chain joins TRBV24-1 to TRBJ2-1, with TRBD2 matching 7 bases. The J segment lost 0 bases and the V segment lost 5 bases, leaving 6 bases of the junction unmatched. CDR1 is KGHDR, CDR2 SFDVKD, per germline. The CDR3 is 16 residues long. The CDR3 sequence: CATSAKLASSYNEQFF. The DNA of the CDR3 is TGTGCCACCAGTGCTAAACTAGCGAGCTCCTACAATGAGCAGTTCTTC.

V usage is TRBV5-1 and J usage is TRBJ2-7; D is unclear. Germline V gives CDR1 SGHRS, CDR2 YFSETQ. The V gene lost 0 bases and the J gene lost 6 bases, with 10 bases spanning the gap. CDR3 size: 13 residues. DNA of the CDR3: TGCGCCAGCAGCTTGGGAGGTAGTAGCGAGCAGTACTTC. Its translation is CASSLGGSSEQYF.

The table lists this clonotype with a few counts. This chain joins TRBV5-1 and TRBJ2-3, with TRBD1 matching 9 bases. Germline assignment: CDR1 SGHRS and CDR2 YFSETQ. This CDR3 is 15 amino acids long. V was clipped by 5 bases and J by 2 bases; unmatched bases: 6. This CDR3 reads CASRPGQGNTDTQYF. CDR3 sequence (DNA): TGCGCCAGCAGGCCGGGACAGGGAAACACAGATACGCAGTATTTT.

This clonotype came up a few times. CDR3: CASSLGQGADTEAFF. The CDR3 DNA reads as TGTGCCAGCAGCTTAGGGCAGGGGGCTGATACTGAAGCTTTCTTT. The chain carries TRBV7-9 and TRBJ1-1; 8 bases match TRBD1. J was trimmed by 5 bases and V by 1 base; bases with no gene match: 6. CDR3 size: 15 residues. Germline assignment: CDR1 SEHNR and CDR2 FQNEAQ (reference sequence). Supplemented by reference TRBV7-9 and TRBJ1-1, the full variable domain reads DTGVSQNPRHKITKRGQNVTFRCDPISEHNRLYWYRQTLGQGPEFLTYFQNEAQLEKSRLLSDRFSAERPKGSFSTLEIQRTEQGDSAMYLCASSLGQGADTEAFFGQGTRLTVV.

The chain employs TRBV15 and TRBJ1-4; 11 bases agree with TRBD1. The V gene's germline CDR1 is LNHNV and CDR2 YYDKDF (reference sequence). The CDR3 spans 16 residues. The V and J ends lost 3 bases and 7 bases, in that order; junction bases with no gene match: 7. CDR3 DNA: TGTGCCACCAGCAGGGGACAGGGGGTCGATGGTGAAAAACTGTTTTTT. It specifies CATSRGQGVDGEKLFF. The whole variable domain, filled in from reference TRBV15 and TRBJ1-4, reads DAMVIQNPRYQVTQFGKPVTLSCSQTLNHNVMYWYQQKSSQAPKLLFHYYDKDFNNEADTPDNFQSRRPNTSFCFLDIRSPGLGDTAMYLCATSRGQGVDGEKLFFGSGTQLSVL.

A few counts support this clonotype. CDR3 sequence (DNA): TGCGCCAGCAGCTTGGCCGACCGGGACCAAGAGACCCAGTACTTC. This sequence encodes CASSLADRDQETQYF. The V gene is TRBV5-1, the J gene TRBJ2-5; D remains unclear. The CDR3 is made up of 15 amino acids. CDR1 is SGHRS and CDR2 is YFSETQ in the germline V gene. V was shortened by 0 bases and J by 0 bases, with 9 bases between the two germline ends.

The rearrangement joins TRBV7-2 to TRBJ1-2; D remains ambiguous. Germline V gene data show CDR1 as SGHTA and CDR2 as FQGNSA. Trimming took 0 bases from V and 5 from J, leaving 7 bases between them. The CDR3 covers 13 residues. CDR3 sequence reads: CASSLAHGYGYTF. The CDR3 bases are TGTGCCAGCAGCTTAGCGCACGGATATGGCTACACCTTC.

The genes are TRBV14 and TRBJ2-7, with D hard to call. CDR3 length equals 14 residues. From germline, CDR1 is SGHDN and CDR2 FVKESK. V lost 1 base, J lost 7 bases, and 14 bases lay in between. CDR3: CASSQVIGSKEQYF. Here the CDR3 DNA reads TGTGCCAGCAGCCAAGTTATAGGTTCTAAGGAGCAGTACTTC.

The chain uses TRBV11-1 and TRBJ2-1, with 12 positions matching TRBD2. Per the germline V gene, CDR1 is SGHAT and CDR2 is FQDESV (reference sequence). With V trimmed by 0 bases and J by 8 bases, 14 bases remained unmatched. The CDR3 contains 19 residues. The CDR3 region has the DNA TGTGCCAGCAGCTTAGCGCCTCTTAGGCTAGCGGGAGGGAGGGATGAGCAGTTCTTC. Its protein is CASSLAPLRLAGGRDEQFF.

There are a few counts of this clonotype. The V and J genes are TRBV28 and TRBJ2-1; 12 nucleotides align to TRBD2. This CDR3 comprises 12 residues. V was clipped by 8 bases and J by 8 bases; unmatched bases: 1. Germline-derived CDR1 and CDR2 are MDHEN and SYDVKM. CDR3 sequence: CASRLAGDEQFF. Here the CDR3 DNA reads TGTGCCAGCCGACTAGCGGGAGATGAGCAGTTCTTC. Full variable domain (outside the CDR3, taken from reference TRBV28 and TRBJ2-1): DVKVTQSSRYLVKRTGEKVFLECVQDMDHENMFWYRQDPGLGLRLIYFSYDVKMKEKGDIPEGYSVSREKKERFSLILESASTNQTSMYLCASRLAGDEQFFGPGTRLTVL.

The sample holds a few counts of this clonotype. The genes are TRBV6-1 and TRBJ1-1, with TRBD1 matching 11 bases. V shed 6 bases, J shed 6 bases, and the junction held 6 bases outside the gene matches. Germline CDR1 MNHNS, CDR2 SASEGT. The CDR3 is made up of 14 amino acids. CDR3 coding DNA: TGTGCCAGCAGCGGACAGGGGGCTGAATCTGAAGCTTTCTTT. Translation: CASSGQGAESEAFF.

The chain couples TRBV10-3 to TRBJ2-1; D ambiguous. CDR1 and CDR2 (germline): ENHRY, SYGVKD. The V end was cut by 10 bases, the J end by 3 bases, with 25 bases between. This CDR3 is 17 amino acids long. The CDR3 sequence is CATGKGESGPLYNEQFF. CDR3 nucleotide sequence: TGTGCCACCGGCAAAGGTGAGTCTGGTCCTCTCTACAATGAGCAGTTCTTC.

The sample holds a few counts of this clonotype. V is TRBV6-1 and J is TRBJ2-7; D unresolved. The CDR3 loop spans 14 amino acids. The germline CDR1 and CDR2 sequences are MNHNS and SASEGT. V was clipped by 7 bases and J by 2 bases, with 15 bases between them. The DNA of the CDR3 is TGTGCCAGCACCCCCGCTGAGCGACCCTACGAGCAGTACTTC. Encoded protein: CASTPAERPYEQYF.

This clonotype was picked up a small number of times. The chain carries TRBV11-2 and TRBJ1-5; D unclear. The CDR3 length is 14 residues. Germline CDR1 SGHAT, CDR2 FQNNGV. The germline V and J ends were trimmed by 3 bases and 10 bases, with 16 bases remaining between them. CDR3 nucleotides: TGTGCCAGCAGCTTCAGCGGGGTTATATCACCCCAGCATTTT. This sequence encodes CASSFSGVISPQHF.